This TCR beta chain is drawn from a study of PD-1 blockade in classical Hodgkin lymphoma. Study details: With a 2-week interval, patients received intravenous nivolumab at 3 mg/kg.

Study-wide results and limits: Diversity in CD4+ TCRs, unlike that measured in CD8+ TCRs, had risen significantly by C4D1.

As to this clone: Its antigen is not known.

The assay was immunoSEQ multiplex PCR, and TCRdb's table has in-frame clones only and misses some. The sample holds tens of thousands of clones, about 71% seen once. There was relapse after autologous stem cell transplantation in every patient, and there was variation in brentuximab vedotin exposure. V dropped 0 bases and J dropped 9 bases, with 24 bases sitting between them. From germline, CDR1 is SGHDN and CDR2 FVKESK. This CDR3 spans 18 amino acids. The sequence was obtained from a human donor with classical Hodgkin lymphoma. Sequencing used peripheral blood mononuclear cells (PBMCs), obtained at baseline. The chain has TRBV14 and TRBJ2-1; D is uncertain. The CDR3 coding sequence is TGTGCCAGCAGCCAAGAGCGTCTTTGTGCGGACGTAACGTGTGAGCAGTTCTTC. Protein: CASSQERLCADVTCEQFF.